A selection of T cell receptor beta chains follows, all from one sample in a study of T cells in Graves' hyperthyroidism and ophthalmopathy. TCRdb passed the multiplex PCR reads through MiXCR, listing each CDR3 protein once. This sample yields under 400,000 distinct CDR3 sequences, of which around 14% are seen a single time; around a tenth belongs to the top ten. Material for sequencing was blood. The source is a woman aged 18-30 years with Graves' hyperthyroidism. Both conserved end residues are part of each CDR3. The D gene is left open where the match is weak. The size field is filled for only some rows; it gives once, few, many or a size class.

TRBJ1-1,TRBD1,many,TRBV28,TGTGCCAGCAGTTTGACAGGGGAGGACACTGAAGCTTTCTTT,CASSLTGEDTEAFF
TRBJ1-1,NA,many,TRBV11-2,TGTGCCAGCAGCTTAGATCACCCATTGAACACTGAAGCTTTCTTT,CASSLDHPLNTEAFF
TRBJ2-7,TRBD1,many,TRBV3-1,TGTGCCAGCAGCCCCCGGACAGGGGGGAACGAGCAGTACTTC,CASSPRTGGNEQYF
TRBJ2-4,TRBD2,few,TRBV6-1,TGTGCCAGCAGCCTAACTTACCCCCAGACTAGCGGGGGGACCGGTGGCATTCAGTACTTC,CASSLTYPQTSGGTGGIQYF
TRBJ1-5,TRBD1,many,TRBV5-1,TGCGCCAGCAGCCTGGGGACAGGCGATTATCAGCCCCAGCATTTT,CASSLGTGDYQPQHF
TRBJ1-1,TRBD1,NA,TRBV5-6,TGTGCCAGCAGGCCGACAGGGGGACACACTGAAGCTTTCTTT,CASRPTGGHTEAFF
TRBJ2-5,TRBD2,many,TRBV20-1,TGCAGTGCTAGAGTAGGAAGGGCGGGGGGGTTCCAAGAGACCCAGTACTTC,CSARVGRAGGFQETQYF
TRBJ1-5,NA,NA,TRBV29-1,TGCAGCGAAGTTGCGAACCCGACAGGTTATAGCAATCAGCCCCAGCATTTT,CSEVANPTGYSNQPQHF
TRBJ2-2,TRBD2,NA,TRBV5-6,TGTGCCAGCAGCCCGGGGGGACTTACCGGGGAGCTGTTTTTT,CASSPGGLTGELFF
TRBJ2-5,NA,many,TRBV7-2,TGTGCCAGCAGCGCCATCAGGGAAGAGACCCAGTACTTC,CASSAIREETQYF
TRBJ2-6,NA,NA,TRBV29-1,TGCAGCGTTGCCCCGTCTGGACATGCCTCTGGGGCCAACGTCCTGACTTTC,CSVAPSGHASGANVLTF
TRBJ2-5,NA,few,TRBV5-4,TGTGCCAGCAGCTTGAAGGGGGAAGAGACCCAGTACTTC,CASSLKGEETQYF
TRBJ2-5,NA,few,TRBV5-1,TGCGCCAGCAGCGGCGAACCGGTCACGGGAGAGACCCAGTACTTC,CASSGEPVTGETQYF
TRBJ1-1,NA,few,TRBV28,TGTGCCACCACAACGGGTATAATTTCAGGTATAGGAGCTTTCTTT,CATTTGIISGIGAFF
TRBJ1-2,NA,many,TRBV9,TGTGCCAGCAGCTTTAGCCCTCGGTACTATGGCTACACCTTC,CASSFSPRYYGYTF
TRBJ2-5,NA,NA,TRBV7-9,TGTGCCAGCAGCTTAGGGGTTAGCATGGAGACCCACTACTTC,CASSLGVSMETHYF
TRBJ2-3,TRBD2,NA,TRBV12-3/TRBV12-4,TGTGCCAGCAGTTTTGGCACTAGCGGGTCGGCCCGCACAGATACGCAGTATTTT,CASSFGTSGSARTDTQYF
TRBJ2-7,NA,NA,TRBV6-2/TRBV6-3,TGTGCCAGCAGTCTACCCTCTACAGGGAGATGGCACGAGCAGTACTTC,CASSLPSTGRWHEQYF
TRBJ2-7,NA,NA,TRBV7-2,TGTGCCAGCAGCTTAGAAAGACGGGCGGAGCAGTACTTC,CASSLERRAEQYF
TRBJ2-5,NA,few,TRBV19,TGTGCCAGTAGTATGTTTGGGCAGTCCAAGACCCAGTACTTC,CASSMFGQSKTQYF
TRBJ1-6,NA,many,TRBV5-5,TGTGCCAGCAGCTTTCCTGATAATTCACCCCTCCACTTT,CASSFPDNSPLHF
TRBJ1-6,NA,few,TRBV3-1,TGTGCCAGCAGCCAAGAGGCAAACCTCCACTTT,CASSQEANLHF
TRBJ1-2,NA,NA,TRBV4-2,TGTGCCAGCAGCCATGAATTGGCGGCCTCAAACTATGGCTACACCTTC,CASSHELAASNYGYTF
TRBJ2-1,TRBD2,NA,TRBV28,TGTGCCAGCAGTTCACCCGGGACTAGCGGGAGGGACAATGAGCAGTTCTTC,CASSSPGTSGRDNEQFF
TRBJ1-4,TRBD1,many,TRBV3-1,TGTGCCAGCAGCTGGGGGACAGGGGGCCTGAATGAAAAACTGTTTTTT,CASSWGTGGLNEKLFF
TRBJ1-1,NA,few,TRBV18,TGTGCCAGCTCACCATTTTCTCCTCGAGGAGGGAGGAACACTGAAGCTTTCTTT,CASSPFSPRGGRNTEAFF
TRBJ1-2,TRBD1,many,TRBV6-1,TGTGCCAGCAGTGAAGAAAAACAGGGGGCTGCGAACTATGGCTACACCTTC,CASSEEKQGAANYGYTF
TRBJ1-4,NA,NA,TRBV19,TGTGCCAGTCGAGGGGGAACAGGGAAACTGTTTTTT,CASRGGTGKLFF
TRBJ2-1,NA,many,TRBV2,TGTGCCAGCGTGTTCGGGGATGAGCAGTTCTTC,CASVFGDEQFF
TRBJ1-5,NA,many,TRBV15,TGTGCCACCAGCAGAGTTAGGGCAGGATATCAGCCCCAGCATTTT,CATSRVRAGYQPQHF
TRBJ2-5,NA,NA,TRBV4-1,TGCGCCAGCAGCCGAATGGAGGGGCCCCAAGAGACCCAGTACTTC,CASSRMEGPQETQYF